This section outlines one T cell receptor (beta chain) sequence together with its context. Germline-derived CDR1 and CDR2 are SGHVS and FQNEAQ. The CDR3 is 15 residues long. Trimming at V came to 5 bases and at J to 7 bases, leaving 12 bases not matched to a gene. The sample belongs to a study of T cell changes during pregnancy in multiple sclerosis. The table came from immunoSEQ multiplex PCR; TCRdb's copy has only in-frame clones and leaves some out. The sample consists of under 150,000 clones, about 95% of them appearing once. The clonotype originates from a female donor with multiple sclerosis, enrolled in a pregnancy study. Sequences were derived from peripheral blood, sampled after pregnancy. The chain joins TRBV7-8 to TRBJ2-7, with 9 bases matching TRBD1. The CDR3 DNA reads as TGTGCCAGCAGCGCCGCCGGGACAGGGAGATGGGAGCAGTACTTC. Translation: CASSAAGTGRWEQYF. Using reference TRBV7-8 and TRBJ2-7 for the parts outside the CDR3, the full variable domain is GAGVSQSPRYKVAKRGQDVALRCDPISGHVSLFWYQQALGQGPEFLTYFQNEAQLDKSGLPSDRFFAERPEGSVSTLKIQRTQQEDSAVYLCASSAAGTGRWEQYFGPGTRLTVT.